This TCR beta chain was sequenced for a study of T cell responses to AZD1222 COVID-19 vaccine. Second-dose recipients at about 4 or about 12 weeks were treated as one pooled group. V was trimmed by 1 base and J by 2 bases, leaving 10 bases between them. CDR3 size: 15 residues. From germline, CDR1 is LNHDA and CDR2 SQIVND (reference sequence). The protocol was immunoSEQ multiplex PCR, while the TCRdb copy is restricted to in-frame clones and leaves out a portion. The table has approximately 140,000 clones, roughly 89% seen once; the top ten hold 0.85% to 1.3%. The V and J genes are TRBV19 and TRBJ2-3, with a tentative D call TRBD2 (6 bases). This receptor was identified in an adult who received the AZD1222 COVID-19 vaccine. The starting material was peripheral blood, obtained 28 days after the second AZD1222 dose. In nucleotides, the CDR3 is TGTGCCAGTAGTATAGCGGGAGTTGACACAGATACGCAGTATTTT. Translated, it gives CASSIAGVDTDTQYF.